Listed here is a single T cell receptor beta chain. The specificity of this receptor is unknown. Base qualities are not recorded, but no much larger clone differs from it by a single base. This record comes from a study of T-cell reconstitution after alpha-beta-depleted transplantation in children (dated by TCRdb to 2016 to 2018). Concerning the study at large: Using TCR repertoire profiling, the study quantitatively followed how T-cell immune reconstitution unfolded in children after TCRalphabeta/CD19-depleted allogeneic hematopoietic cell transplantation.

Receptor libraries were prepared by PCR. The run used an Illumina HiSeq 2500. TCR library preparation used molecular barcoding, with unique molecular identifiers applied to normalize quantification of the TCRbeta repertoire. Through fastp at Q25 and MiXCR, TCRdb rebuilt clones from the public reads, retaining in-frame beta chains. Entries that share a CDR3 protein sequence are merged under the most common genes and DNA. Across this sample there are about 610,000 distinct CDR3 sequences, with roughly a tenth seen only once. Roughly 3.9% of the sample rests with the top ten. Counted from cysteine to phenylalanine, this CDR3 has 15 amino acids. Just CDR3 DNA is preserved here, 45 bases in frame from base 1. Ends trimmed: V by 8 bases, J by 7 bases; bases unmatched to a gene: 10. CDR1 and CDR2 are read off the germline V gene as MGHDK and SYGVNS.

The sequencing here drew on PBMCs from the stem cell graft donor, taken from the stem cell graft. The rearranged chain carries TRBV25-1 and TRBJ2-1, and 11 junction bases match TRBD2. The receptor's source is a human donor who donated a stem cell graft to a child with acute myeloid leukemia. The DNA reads TGTGCCAGCGGAGTAGCGGGAGGGCCGTTAAATGAGCAGTTCTTC. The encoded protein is CASGVAGGPLNEQFF.